This TCR beta chain derives from a study of blood T cell repertoires in COVID-19. Looked up from germline, CDR1 is KGHSH and CDR2 is LQKENI. CDR3 length: 14 amino acids. V was pared by 8 bases and J by 3 bases, with 16 bases between. The repertoire was sequenced with immunoSEQ multiplex PCR; TCRdb's copy has only in-frame clones and lacks some. This sample has more than 200,000 clones, with around 89% found just once. Adults between about 18 and 95 years of age took part from fewer than 30 US areas. The sample was PBMCs or T cells enriched from blood (not recorded which). This sequence was found in a woman under 40 who had recovered from COVID-19. The chain is built from TRBV18 and TRBJ1-1, with D unclear. The CDR3 here is CASTNADLYTEAFF. The CDR3 DNA follows: TGTGCCAGCACAAACGCGGATTTGTACACTGAAGCTTTCTTT.